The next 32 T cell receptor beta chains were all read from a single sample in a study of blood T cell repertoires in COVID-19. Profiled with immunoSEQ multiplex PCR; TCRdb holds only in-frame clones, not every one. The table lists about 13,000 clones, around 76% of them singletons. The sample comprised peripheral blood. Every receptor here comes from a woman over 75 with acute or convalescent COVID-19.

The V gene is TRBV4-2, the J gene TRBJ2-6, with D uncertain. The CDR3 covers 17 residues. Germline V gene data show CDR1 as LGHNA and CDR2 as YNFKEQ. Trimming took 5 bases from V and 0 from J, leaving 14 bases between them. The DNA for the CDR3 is TGTGCCAGCAGCACCCTATACGACATCTCTGGGGCCAACGTCCTGACTTTC. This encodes CASSTLYDISGANVLTF.

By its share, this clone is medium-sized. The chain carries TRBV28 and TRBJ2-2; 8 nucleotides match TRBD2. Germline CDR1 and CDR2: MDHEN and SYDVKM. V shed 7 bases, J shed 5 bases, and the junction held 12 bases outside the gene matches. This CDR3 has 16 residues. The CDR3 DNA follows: TGTGCCAGCACCCTACTGGGGGGACTAGAGACCGGGGAGCTGTTTTTT. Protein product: CASTLLGGLETGELFF.

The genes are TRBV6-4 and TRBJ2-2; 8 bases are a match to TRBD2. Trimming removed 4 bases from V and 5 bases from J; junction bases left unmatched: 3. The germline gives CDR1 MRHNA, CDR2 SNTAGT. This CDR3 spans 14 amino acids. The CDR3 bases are TGTGCCAGCAGTGTTGCGGGGGGAACCGGGGAGCTGTTTTTT. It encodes CASSVAGGTGELFF.

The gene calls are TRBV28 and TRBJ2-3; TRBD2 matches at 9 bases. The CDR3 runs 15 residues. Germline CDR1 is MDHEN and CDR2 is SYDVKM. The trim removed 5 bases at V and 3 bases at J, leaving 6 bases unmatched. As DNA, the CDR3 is TGTGCCAGCAGTGTACCGGGACTAGCAACAGATACGCAGTATTTT. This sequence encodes CASSVPGLATDTQYF.

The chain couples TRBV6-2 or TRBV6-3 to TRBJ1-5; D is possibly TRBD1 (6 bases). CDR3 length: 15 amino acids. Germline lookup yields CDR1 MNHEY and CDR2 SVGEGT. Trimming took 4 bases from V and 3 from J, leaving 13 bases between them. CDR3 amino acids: CASSSGAGANQPQHF. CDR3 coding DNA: TGTGCCAGCAGTTCAGGGGCAGGTGCCAATCAGCCCCAGCATTTT.

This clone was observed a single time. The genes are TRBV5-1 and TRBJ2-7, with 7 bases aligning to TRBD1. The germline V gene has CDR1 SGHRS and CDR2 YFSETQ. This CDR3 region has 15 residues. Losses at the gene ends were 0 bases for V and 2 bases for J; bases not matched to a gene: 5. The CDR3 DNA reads TGCGCCAGCAGCTTGGGCAGGGGGTCTCCCTACGAGCAGTACTTC. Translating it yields CASSLGRGSPYEQYF.

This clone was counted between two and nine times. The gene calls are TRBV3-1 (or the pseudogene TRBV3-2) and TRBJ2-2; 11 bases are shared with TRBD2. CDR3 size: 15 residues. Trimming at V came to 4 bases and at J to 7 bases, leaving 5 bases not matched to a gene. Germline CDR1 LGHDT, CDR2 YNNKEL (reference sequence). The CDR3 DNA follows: TGTGCCAGCAGCCCTACTAGCGGGGGAGTCGGGGAGCTGTTTTTT. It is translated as CASSPTSGGVGELFF.

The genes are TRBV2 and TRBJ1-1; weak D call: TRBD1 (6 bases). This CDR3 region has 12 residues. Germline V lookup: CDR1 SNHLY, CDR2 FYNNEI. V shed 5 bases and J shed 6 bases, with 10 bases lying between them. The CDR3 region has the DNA TGTGCCAGCAGTCGGGACATCGCTGAAGCTTTCTTT. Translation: CASSRDIAEAFF.

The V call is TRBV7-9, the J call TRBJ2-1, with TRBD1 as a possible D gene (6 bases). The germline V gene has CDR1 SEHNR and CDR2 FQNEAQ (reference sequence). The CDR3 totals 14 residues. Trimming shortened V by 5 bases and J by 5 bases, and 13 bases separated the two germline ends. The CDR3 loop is CASSTSGVHNEQFF. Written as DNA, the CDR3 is TGTGCCAGCAGCACCTCAGGGGTACACAATGAGCAGTTCTTC.

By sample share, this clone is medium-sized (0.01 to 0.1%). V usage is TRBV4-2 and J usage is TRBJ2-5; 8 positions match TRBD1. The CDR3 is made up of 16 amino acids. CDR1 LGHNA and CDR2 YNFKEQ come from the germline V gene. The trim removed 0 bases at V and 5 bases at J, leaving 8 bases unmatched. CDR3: CASSQEGTGGVETQYF. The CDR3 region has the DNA TGTGCCAGCAGCCAAGAGGGAACAGGGGGAGTGGAGACCCAGTACTTC.

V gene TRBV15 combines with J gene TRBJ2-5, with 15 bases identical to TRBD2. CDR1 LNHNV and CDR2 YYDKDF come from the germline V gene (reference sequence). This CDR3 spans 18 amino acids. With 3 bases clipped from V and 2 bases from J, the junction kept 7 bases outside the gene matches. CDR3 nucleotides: TGTGCCACCAGCAGGGGACTAGCGGGGGGCGCCAGTCAAGAGACCCAGTACTTC. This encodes CATSRGLAGGASQETQYF.

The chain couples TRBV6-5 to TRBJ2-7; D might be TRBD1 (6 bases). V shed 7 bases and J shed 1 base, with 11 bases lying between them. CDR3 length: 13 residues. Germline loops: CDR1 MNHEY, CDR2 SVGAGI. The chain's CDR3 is CASKYTGSYEQYF. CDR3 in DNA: TGTGCCAGCAAATACACAGGGTCCTACGAGCAGTACTTC.

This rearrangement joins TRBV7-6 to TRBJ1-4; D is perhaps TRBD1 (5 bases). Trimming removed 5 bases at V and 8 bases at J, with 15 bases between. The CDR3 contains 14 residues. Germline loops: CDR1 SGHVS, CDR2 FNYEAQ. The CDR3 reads CASSPAGVKEKLFF. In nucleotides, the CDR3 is TGTGCCAGCAGCCCCGCGGGGGTTAAGGAAAAACTGTTTTTT.

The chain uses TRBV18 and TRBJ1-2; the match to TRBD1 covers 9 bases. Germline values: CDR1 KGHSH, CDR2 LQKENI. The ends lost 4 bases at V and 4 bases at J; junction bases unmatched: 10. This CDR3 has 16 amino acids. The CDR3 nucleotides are TGTGCCAGCTCACGGCAAACAGGGGGCAGCGGCTATGGCTACACCTTC. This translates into CASSRQTGGSGYGYTF.

As DNA, the CDR3 is TGTGCCAGCAGGCACAGGGAGGAAGCTTTCTTT. Protein sequence: CASRHREEAFF. The chain employs TRBV6-5 and TRBJ1-1; D possibly corresponds to TRBD1 (6 bases). Germline assignment: CDR1 MNHEY and CDR2 SVGAGI. With 6 bases removed from V and 8 bases from J, the gap between germline ends came to 10 bases. The CDR3 contains 11 residues.

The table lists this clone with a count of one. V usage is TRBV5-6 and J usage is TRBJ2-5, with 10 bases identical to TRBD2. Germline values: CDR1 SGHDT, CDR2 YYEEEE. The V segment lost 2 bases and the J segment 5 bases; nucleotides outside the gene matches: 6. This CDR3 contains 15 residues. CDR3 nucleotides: TGTGCCAGCAGCTTCGAGCGGGGGGGCGTGGAGACCCAGTACTTC. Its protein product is CASSFERGGVETQYF.

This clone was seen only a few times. Here the CDR3 reads CASSLEGQENYEQYF. The CDR3 region has the DNA TGTGCCAGCAGCTTAGAGGGACAGGAGAACTACGAGCAGTACTTC. This chain connects TRBV11-2 to TRBJ2-7, with 8 positions matching TRBD1. CDR1 and CDR2 (germline): SGHAT, FQNNGV. The CDR3 runs to 15 residues. The trim removed 0 bases at V and 3 bases at J, leaving 4 bases unmatched.

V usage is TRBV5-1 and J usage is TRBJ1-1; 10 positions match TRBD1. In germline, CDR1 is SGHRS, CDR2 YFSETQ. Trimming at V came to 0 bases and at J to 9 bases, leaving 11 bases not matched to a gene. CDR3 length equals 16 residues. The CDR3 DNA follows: TGCGCCAGCAGCTTGGCGAGGGACAGGGGACAATATAAAGCTTTCTTT. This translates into CASSLARDRGQYKAFF.

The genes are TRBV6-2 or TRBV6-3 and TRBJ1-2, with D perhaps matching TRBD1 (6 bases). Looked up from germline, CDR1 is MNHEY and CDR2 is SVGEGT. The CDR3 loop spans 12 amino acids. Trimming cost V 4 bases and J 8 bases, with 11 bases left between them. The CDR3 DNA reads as TGTGCCAGCAGTTTACAGGGTCAGGGCTACACCTTC. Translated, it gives CASSLQGQGYTF.

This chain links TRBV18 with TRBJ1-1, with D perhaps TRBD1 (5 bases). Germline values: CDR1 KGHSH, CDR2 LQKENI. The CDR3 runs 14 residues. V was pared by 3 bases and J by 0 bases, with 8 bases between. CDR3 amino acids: CASSPTDMNTEAFF. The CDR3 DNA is TGTGCCAGCTCACCGACGGACATGAACACTGAAGCTTTCTTT.

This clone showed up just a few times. The CDR3 loop is CASSEEGPSPLHF. As DNA, the CDR3 is TGTGCCAGCAGTGAGGAGGGGCCCTCACCCCTCCACTTT. The V call is TRBV2, the J call TRBJ1-6, with D perhaps matching TRBD1 (5 bases). Germline CDR1 SNHLY, CDR2 FYNNEI. V dropped 3 bases and J dropped 10 bases, with 10 bases sitting between them. There are 13 residues in the CDR3.

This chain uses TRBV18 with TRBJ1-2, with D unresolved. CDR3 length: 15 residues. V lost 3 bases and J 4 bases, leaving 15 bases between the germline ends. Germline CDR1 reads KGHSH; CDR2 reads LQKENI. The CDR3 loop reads CASSPDGLTSYGYTF. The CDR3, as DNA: TGTGCCAGCTCACCGGACGGACTAACCTCCTATGGCTACACCTTC.

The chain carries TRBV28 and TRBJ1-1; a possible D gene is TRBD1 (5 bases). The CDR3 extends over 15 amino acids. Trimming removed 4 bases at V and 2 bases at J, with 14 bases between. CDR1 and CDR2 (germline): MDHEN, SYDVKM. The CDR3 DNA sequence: TGTGCCAGCAGTTCCTTTACAGGAGCCAACACTGAAGCTTTCTTT. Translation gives CASSSFTGANTEAFF. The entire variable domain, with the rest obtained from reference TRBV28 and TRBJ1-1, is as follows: DVKVTQSSRYLVKRTGEKVFLECVQDMDHENMFWYRQDPGLGLRLIYFSYDVKMKEKGDIPEGYSVSREKKERFSLILESASTNQTSMYLCASSSFTGANTEAFFGQGTRLTVV.

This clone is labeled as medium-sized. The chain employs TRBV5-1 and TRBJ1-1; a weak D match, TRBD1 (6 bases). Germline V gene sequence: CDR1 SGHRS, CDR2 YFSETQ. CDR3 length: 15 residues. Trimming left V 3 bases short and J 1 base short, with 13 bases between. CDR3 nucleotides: TGCGCCAGCAGCTCGCCAGGGGACCCGAACACTGAAGCTTTCTTT. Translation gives CASSSPGDPNTEAFF. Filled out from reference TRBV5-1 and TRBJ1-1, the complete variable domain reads KAGVTQTPRYLIKTRGQQVTLSCSPISGHRSVSWYQQTPGQGLQFLFEYFSETQRNKGNFPGRFSGRQFSNSRSEMNVSTLELGDSALYLCASSSPGDPNTEAFFGQGTRLTVV.

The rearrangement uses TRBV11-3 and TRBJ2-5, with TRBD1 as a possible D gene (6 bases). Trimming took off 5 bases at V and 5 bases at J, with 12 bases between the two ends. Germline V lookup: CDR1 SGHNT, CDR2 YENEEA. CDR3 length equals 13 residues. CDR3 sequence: CASSIGQSETQYF. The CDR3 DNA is TGTGCCAGCAGCATAGGACAGTCGGAGACCCAGTACTTC.

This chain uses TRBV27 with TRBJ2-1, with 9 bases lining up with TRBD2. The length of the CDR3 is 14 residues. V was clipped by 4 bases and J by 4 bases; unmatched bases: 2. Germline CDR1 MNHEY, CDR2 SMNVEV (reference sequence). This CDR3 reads CASSSSGEYNEQFF. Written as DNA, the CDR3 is TGTGCCAGCAGTTCTAGCGGGGAATACAATGAGCAGTTCTTC.

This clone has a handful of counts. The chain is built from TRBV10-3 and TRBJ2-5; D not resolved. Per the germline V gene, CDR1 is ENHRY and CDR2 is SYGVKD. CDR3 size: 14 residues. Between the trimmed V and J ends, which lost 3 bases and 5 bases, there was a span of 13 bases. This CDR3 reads CAISDSPVAETQYF. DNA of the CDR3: TGTGCCATCAGTGATTCCCCCGTTGCGGAGACCCAGTACTTC.

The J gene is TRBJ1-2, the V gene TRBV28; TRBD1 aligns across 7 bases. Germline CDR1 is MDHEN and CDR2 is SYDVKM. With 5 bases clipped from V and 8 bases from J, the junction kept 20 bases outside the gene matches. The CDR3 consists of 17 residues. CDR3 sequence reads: CASSAPPGQREASGYTF. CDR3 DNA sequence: TGTGCCAGCAGTGCCCCTCCGGGACAGAGGGAAGCCTCCGGCTACACCTTC.

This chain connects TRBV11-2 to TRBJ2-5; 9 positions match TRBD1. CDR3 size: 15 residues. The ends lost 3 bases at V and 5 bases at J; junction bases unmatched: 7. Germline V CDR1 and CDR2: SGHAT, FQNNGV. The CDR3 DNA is TGTGCCAGCAGCTTGGGGACAGGGAGGTTGGAGACCCAGTACTTC. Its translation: CASSLGTGRLETQYF.

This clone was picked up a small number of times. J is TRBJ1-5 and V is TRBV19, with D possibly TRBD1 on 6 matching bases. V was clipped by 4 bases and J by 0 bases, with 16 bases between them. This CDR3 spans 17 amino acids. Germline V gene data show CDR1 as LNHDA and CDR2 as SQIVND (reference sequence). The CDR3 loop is CASSTTGMAYSNQPQHF. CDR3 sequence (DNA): TGTGCCAGTAGTACAACAGGGATGGCATATAGCAATCAGCCCCAGCATTTT. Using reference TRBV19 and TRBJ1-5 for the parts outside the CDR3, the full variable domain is DGGITQSPKYLFRKEGQNVTLSCEQNLNHDAMYWYRQDPGQGLRLIYYSQIVNDFQKGDIAEGYSVSREKKESFPLTVTSAQKNPTAFYLCASSTTGMAYSNQPQHFGDGTRLSIL.

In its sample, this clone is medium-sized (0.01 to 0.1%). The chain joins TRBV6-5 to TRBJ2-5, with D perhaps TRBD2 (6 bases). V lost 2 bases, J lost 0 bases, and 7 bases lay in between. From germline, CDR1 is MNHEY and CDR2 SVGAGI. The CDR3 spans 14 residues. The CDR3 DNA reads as TGTGCCAGCAGTTACGGGGACTACCAAGAGACCCAGTACTTC. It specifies CASSYGDYQETQYF.

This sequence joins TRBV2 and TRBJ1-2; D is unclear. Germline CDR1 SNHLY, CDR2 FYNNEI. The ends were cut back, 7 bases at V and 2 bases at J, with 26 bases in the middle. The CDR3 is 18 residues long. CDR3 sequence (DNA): TGTGCCAGCATTTCGGAGTACGTGCGGGGTATAGGAAACTATGGCTACACCTTC. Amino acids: CASISEYVRGIGNYGYTF.